This TCR beta chain derives from a study of blood T cells in healthy people across ages. Then a second PCR, running roughly 7 to 12 cycles, was carried out with a sample-barcoded 5' primer and a J-beta primer mix. MiXCR, run by TCRdb on the 5' RACE reads, gives a single entry per CDR3 protein. This sample has approximately 850,000 distinct CDR3 sequences, with approximately 44% found just once. The study drew donors from healthy Caucasian individuals in Russia aged roughly 6 to 95. Points from the study as a whole: Greater diversity and more naive CD4+ cells were seen in long-lived donors than in aged donors. Among T cells, TCR beta diversity per million cells dropped roughly linearly as age rose.

CDR3 length: 14 residues. Trimming cost V 5 bases and J 3 bases; bases outside gene matches: 6. This clonotype was seen more than once but under ten times. No antigen is known for it. V is TRBV12-3 or TRBV12-4 and J is TRBJ2-7; TRBD1 aligns across 8 bases. The source material was blood. The TCR originated in a man aged 55 to 70 in good health. The CDR3 nucleotides read TGTGCCAGCAGTGCCGGGACAGGATACTACGAGCAGTACTTC. This encodes CASSAGTGYYEQYF.